These 3 T cell receptor beta chains came from one sample sequenced in a study of T cell repertoires in cytomegalovirus infection. TCRdb used MiXCR to reprocess the reads, holding one entry per CDR3 protein. The data show fewer than 55,000 distinct CDR3 sequences, around 20% seen once. These TCRs are of unknown antigen specificity. The sample was CD8+ T cells from cultured PBMCs, taken from culture after CMV antigen stimulation. The receptors come from a human donor in good health (CMV status not recorded). Some clones in this sample may be carry-over from other donors' samples.

This chain uses TRBV12-3 or TRBV12-4 with TRBJ2-5; tentatively, D is TRBD2 (5 bases). This CDR3 region has 14 residues. With 7 bases removed from V and 1 base from J, the gap between germline ends came to 13 bases. The DNA for the CDR3 is TGTGCCAGCAAGGCCCCGGGGTCCCAAGAGACCCAGTACTTC. This translates into CASKAPGSQETQYF.

This clonotype was seen a handful of times. DNA for the CDR3: TGTGCCAGCAGTTCGTTTAGCGGGAACAATGAGCAGTTCTTC. It yields the protein CASSSFSGNNEQFF. The gene calls are TRBV27 and TRBJ2-1; 8 nucleotides match TRBD2. The CDR3 has 14 residues. Trimming at V came to 4 bases and at J to 5 bases, leaving 4 bases not matched to a gene. CDR1 and CDR2 (germline): MNHEY, SMNVEV (reference sequence).

This clonotype was seen a few times. V and J are TRBV7-8 and TRBJ2-4; perhaps TRBD2 as D (5 bases). The V end lost 1 base, the J end lost 0 bases, and 19 bases lay between the germline ends. The germline V gene has CDR1 SGHVS and CDR2 FQNEAQ. This CDR3 is built from 19 residues. CDR3 coding DNA: TGTGCCAGCAGCTTAGTAGGGTACGAGGGTCCCCTAGCCAAAAACATTCAGTACTTC. This sequence encodes CASSLVGYEGPLAKNIQYF.